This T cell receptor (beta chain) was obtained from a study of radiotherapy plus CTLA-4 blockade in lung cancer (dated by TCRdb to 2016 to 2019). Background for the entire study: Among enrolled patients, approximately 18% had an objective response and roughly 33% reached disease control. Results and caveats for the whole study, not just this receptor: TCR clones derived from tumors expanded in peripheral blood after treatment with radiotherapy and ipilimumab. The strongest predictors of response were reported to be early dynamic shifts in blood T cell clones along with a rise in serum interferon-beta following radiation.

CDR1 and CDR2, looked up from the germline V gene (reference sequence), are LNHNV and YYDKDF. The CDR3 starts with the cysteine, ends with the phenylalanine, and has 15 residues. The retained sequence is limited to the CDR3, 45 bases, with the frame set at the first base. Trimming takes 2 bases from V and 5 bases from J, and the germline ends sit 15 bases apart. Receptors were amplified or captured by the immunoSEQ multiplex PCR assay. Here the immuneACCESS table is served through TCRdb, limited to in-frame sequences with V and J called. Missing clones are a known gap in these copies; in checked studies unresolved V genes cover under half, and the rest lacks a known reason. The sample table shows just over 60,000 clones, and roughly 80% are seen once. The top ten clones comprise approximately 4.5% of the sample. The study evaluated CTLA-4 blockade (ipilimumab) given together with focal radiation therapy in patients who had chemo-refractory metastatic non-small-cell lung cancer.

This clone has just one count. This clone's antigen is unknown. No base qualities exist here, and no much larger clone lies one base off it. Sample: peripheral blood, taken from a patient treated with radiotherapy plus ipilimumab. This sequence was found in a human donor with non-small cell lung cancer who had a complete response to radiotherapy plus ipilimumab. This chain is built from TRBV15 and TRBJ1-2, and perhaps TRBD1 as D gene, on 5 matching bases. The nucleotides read TGTGCCACCAGCAGACCCTACGACAGCCCTTATGGCTACACCTTC. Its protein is CATSRPYDSPYGYTF.